The 5 T cell receptor beta chains in this list originate from one sample, sequenced in a study of cytomegalovirus exposure and HLA in healthy donors. Primers: 60 Vbeta forward and 13 Jbeta reverse. TCRdb's copy holds only in-frame clones and misses some; the assay was immunoSEQ multiplex PCR. The data show around 81,000 clones, about 60% seen once. Sequencing was performed on PBMCs. These receptors were taken from a man younger than 40 in good health and CMV-seropositive.

This clone showed up just a few times. The J gene is TRBJ2-3, the V gene TRBV2, with 7 bases identical to TRBD2. The CDR3 is made up of 15 amino acids. Losses at the gene ends were 7 bases for V and 4 bases for J; bases not matched to a gene: 11. The germline CDR1 and CDR2 sequences are SNHLY and FYNNEI. The CDR3 protein is CASNREGAVADTQYF. The CDR3 nucleotides read TGTGCCAGCAATAGGGAGGGAGCGGTTGCAGATACGCAGTATTTT. The entire variable domain, with the rest obtained from reference TRBV2 and TRBJ2-3, is as follows: EPEVTQTPSHQVTQMGQEVILRCVPISNHLYFYWYRQILGQKVEFLVSFYNNEISEKSEIFDDQFSVERPDGSNFTLKIRSTKLEDSAMYFCASNREGAVADTQYFGPGTRLTVL.

This chain links TRBV21-1 with TRBJ2-7; the table's D call of TRBD1 was not tested on the DNA. TRBV21-1 constitutes a pseudogene. This CDR3 has 14 amino acids. The CDR3 loop reads CARGRTGEGYEQYF. CDR3 nucleotides: TGTGCCAGAGGTAGGACAGGGGAGGGGTACGAGCAGTACTTC.

The chain combines TRBV6-1 with TRBJ2-2, with no clear D. The CDR3 is 15 residues long. Trimming pared 2 bases from V and 4 bases from J, leaving 11 bases between. Germline V gene data show CDR1 as MNHNS and CDR2 as SASEGT. CDR3 protein: CASSERQVGTGELFF. CDR3 bases: TGTGCCAGCAGTGAAAGGCAGGTTGGCACCGGGGAGCTGTTTTTT.

J is TRBJ2-3 and V is TRBV10-3; possible D gene TRBD2, 7 bases. CDR3 length: 15 amino acids. Germline CDR1 is ENHRY and CDR2 is SYGVKD. Trimming cost V 7 bases and J 4 bases, with 18 bases left between them. In DNA form, the CDR3 reads TGTGCCATCATTCCGAGGGAGGGGGGGGCAGATACGCAGTATTTT. Protein product: CAIIPREGGADTQYF.

J is TRBJ1-2 and V is TRBV5-1, with TRBD1 matching over 8 bases. The CDR3 is made up of 17 amino acids. Germline values: CDR1 SGHRS, CDR2 YFSETQ. J was trimmed by 3 bases and V by 1 base; bases with no gene match: 11. For the CDR3, the DNA is TGCGCCAGCAGCTTGAGGTCCGCAGGGACAGGCGACTATGGCTACACCTTC. Encoded protein: CASSLRSAGTGDYGYTF.